These 31 T cell receptor beta chains came from one sample sequenced in a study of blood T cell repertoires in COVID-19. TCRdb keeps only in-frame clones here, not all; method: immunoSEQ multiplex PCR. The top ten hold 8% to 13% of the sample, which has roughly 350,000 clones, over 75% seen once. Sample: peripheral blood. Receptor source: a woman younger than 45 with COVID-19, enrolled during active disease.

CDR3 loop: CASSSPGTSGSSDTQYF. The CDR3 DNA is TGTGCCAGCAGCTCACCTGGGACTAGCGGGAGCTCAGATACGCAGTATTTT. The chain employs TRBV7-2 and TRBJ2-3; 14 nucleotides match TRBD2. The trim removed 4 bases at V and 4 bases at J, leaving 7 bases unmatched. This CDR3 contains 17 residues. Germline loops: CDR1 SGHTA, CDR2 FQGNSA.

The J gene is TRBJ1-5, the V gene TRBV3-1 (or the pseudogene TRBV3-2), with D unresolved. The CDR3 sequence is 11 residues long. Germline CDR1 is LGHDT and CDR2 is YNNKEL (reference sequence). V shed 5 bases and J shed 5 bases, with 4 bases lying between them. CDR3 in DNA: TGTGCCAGCAGCTCCGATCAGCCCCAGCATTTT. Its translation: CASSSDQPQHF.

V is TRBV7-6 and J is TRBJ2-3, with D hard to call. Per germline, CDR1 SGHVS and CDR2 FNYEAQ. Trimming shortened V by 1 base and J by 2 bases, and 13 bases separated the two germline ends. The CDR3 sequence is 16 residues long. The CDR3 here is CASSLGLSVSTDTQYF. DNA of the CDR3: TGTGCCAGCAGCTTAGGTCTCAGTGTATCCACAGATACGCAGTATTTT.

The chain has TRBV6-2 or TRBV6-3 and TRBJ2-3; 11 bases agree with TRBD2. Trimming took 4 bases from V and 6 from J; bases not matched to a gene: 3. The CDR3 consists of 14 residues. Germline CDR1 and CDR2: MNHEY and SVGEGT. The CDR3 protein is CASSLAGGRDTQYF. CDR3 DNA sequence: TGTGCCAGCAGTTTAGCGGGGGGGCGGGATACGCAGTATTTT.

The chain has TRBV30 and TRBJ1-5; 8 bases line up with TRBD1. The trim removed 0 bases at V and 7 bases at J, leaving 8 bases unmatched. Germline-derived CDR1 and CDR2 are GTSNPN and SVGIG (reference sequence). There are 15 residues in the CDR3. The CDR3 region has the DNA TGTGCCTGGAGTGTTTCCGGACAGGGAAGACAGCCCCAGCATTTT. It codes for CAWSVSGQGRQPQHF. Looking up the rest from reference TRBV30 and TRBJ1-5 gives the full variable domain: SQTIHQWPATLVQPVGSPLSLECTVEGTSNPNLYWYRQAAGRGLQLLFYSVGIGQISSEVPQNLSASRPQDRQFILSSKKLLLSDSGFYLCAWSVSGQGRQPQHFGDGTRLSIL.

This chain joins TRBV19 and TRBJ2-7; 8 bases map to TRBD2. CDR1 and CDR2 from the germline V gene are LNHDA and SQIVND (reference sequence). V was pared by 4 bases and J by 7 bases, with 9 bases of the junction left unmatched. CDR3 size: 14 residues. CDR3 in DNA: TGTGCCAGTAGTACCTCTCGGGAGGGACAAGAGCAGTACTTC. The encoded protein is CASSTSREGQEQYF.

V gene TRBV5-4 combines with J gene TRBJ1-1; a possible D gene is TRBD1 (6 bases). CDR3 length: 12 amino acids. Germline V gene lookup returns CDR1 SGHNT and CDR2 YYREEE (reference sequence). The V and J ends lost 9 bases and 5 bases respectively, with 14 bases between them. CDR3 sequence (DNA): TGTGCCACCTCCCGAGGGGGAACTGAAGCTTTCTTT. Protein: CATSRGGTEAFF.

The chain is built from TRBV2 and TRBJ1-1, with no clear D. Germline V gene lookup returns CDR1 SNHLY and CDR2 FYNNEI. CDR3 size: 13 residues. The ends were cut back, 4 bases at V and 0 bases at J, with 6 bases in the middle. CDR3 coding DNA: TGTGCCAGCAGTGCACGGTTGAACACTGAAGCTTTCTTT. It encodes CASSARLNTEAFF.

The V call is TRBV4-3, the J call TRBJ2-4; TRBD2 agrees at 12 bases. Trimming took 0 bases from V and 0 from J; bases not matched to a gene: 15. The CDR3 has 22 residues. Germline CDR1 reads LGHNA; CDR2 reads YSLEER. The CDR3 region is CASSQDPSSAGLAGRAKNIQYF. DNA of the CDR3: TGCGCCAGCAGCCAAGATCCTAGTTCGGCCGGACTAGCGGGAAGAGCCAAAAACATTCAGTACTTC.

The chain couples TRBV5-4 to TRBJ2-7; TRBD1 is a possible D gene (6 bases). Germline V gene sequence: CDR1 SGHNT, CDR2 YYREEE (reference sequence). This CDR3 region has 14 residues. The V end was cut by 4 bases, the J end by 2 bases, with 13 bases between. The CDR3 region is CASSHPDSAYEQYF. The CDR3 nucleotides read TGTGCCAGCAGCCACCCGGACAGTGCCTACGAGCAGTACTTC. The entire variable domain, with the rest obtained from reference TRBV5-4 and TRBJ2-7, is as follows: ETGVTQSPTHLIKTRGQQVTLRCSSQSGHNTVSWYQQALGQGPQFIFQYYREEENGRGNFPPRFSGLQFPNYSSELNVNALELDDSALYLCASSHPDSAYEQYFGPGTRLTVT.

This chain joins TRBV3-1 (or the pseudogene TRBV3-2) and TRBJ1-2, with a possible D match to TRBD1 (5 bases). V lost 0 bases to trimming and J lost 4 bases, with 9 bases between them. Per the germline V gene, CDR1 is LGHDT and CDR2 is YNNKEL (reference sequence). The CDR3 is 14 amino acids. The CDR3 region has the DNA TGTGCCAGCAGCCAAGAGTGGGGCCGCTATGGCTACACCTTC. Translating it yields CASSQEWGRYGYTF.

V gene TRBV14 combines with J gene TRBJ2-1; D might be TRBD2 (6 bases). V lost 4 bases to trimming and J lost 8 bases, with 12 bases between them. This CDR3 region has 13 residues. Looked up from germline, CDR1 is SGHDN and CDR2 is FVKESK. The CDR3 here is CASSLGRLDEQFF. CDR3 coding DNA: TGTGCCAGCAGCCTGGGGAGGCTGGATGAGCAGTTCTTC.

V gene TRBV7-6 combines with J gene TRBJ2-3; TRBD1 is a possible D gene (6 bases). This CDR3 has 15 amino acids. From germline, CDR1 is SGHVS and CDR2 FNYEAQ. V lost 0 bases and J lost 0, with 7 bases in between. In nucleotides, the CDR3 is TGTGCCAGCAGCTTAGCGGGGGCTAGCACAGATACGCAGTATTTT. Amino acid sequence: CASSLAGASTDTQYF.

The chain combines TRBV19 with TRBJ1-1, with 8 bases aligning to TRBD1. This CDR3 contains 14 residues. Germline V gene data show CDR1 as LNHDA and CDR2 as SQIVND (reference sequence). V was clipped by 7 bases and J by 3 bases; unmatched bases: 7. The CDR3: CASKLFRGHTEAFF. As DNA, the CDR3 is TGTGCCAGTAAGCTTTTCAGGGGGCACACTGAAGCTTTCTTT.

The chain joins TRBV30 to TRBJ1-1; TRBD1 matches at 8 bases. V dropped 3 bases and J dropped 2; count of bases not matched to a gene: 2. Germline-derived CDR1 and CDR2 are GTSNPN and SVGIG (reference sequence). This CDR3 is built from 13 residues. The CDR3 DNA follows: TGTGCCTGGAGGCAGGGGGCTAACACTGAAGCTTTCTTT. It specifies CAWRQGANTEAFF. Looking up the rest from reference TRBV30 and TRBJ1-1 gives the full variable domain: SQTIHQWPATLVQPVGSPLSLECTVEGTSNPNLYWYRQAAGRGLQLLFYSVGIGQISSEVPQNLSASRPQDRQFILSSKKLLLSDSGFYLCAWRQGANTEAFFGQGTRLTVV.

This chain links TRBV5-1 with TRBJ2-7, with D maybe TRBD1 (5 bases). Germline V gives CDR1 SGHRS, CDR2 YFSETQ. This CDR3 has 12 residues. Between the trimmed V and J ends, which lost 4 bases and 6 bases, there was a span of 11 bases. The CDR3 DNA follows: TGCGCCAGCAGCGACCGACAGCCCGAGCAGTACTTC. It yields the protein CASSDRQPEQYF.

The J gene is TRBJ2-1, the V gene TRBV29-1; TRBD2 agrees at 9 bases. The CDR3 has 14 residues. Germline V gives CDR1 SQVTM, CDR2 ANQGSEA. The V gene end was trimmed by 3 bases and the J gene end by 3 bases; junction bases not matched to a gene: 3. CDR3 residues: CSVDSSGIYNEQFF. CDR3 DNA sequence: TGCAGCGTTGATTCTAGCGGGATCTACAATGAGCAGTTCTTC.

The chain is built from TRBV4-1 and TRBJ1-2; D may be TRBD1 (6 bases). Trimming left V 7 bases short and J 3 bases short, with 21 bases between. CDR3 length: 16 residues. Per germline, CDR1 MGHRA and CDR2 YSYEKL. The CDR3 sequence: CASNWAAVGAHYGYTF. The CDR3 DNA follows: TGCGCCAGCAACTGGGCGGCCGTGGGGGCCCACTATGGCTACACCTTC.

The chain is built from TRBV7-2 and TRBJ2-1, with 9 bases aligning to TRBD1. Germline trimming cut 6 bases from V and 5 bases from J; bases unmatched to any gene: 5. The germline CDR1 and CDR2 sequences are SGHTA and FQGNSA. The CDR3 contains 14 residues. The CDR3 sequence: CASSAGTGNNEQFF. CDR3 coding DNA: TGTGCCAGCAGTGCCGGGACAGGGAACAATGAGCAGTTCTTC.

V gene TRBV15 combines with J gene TRBJ1-2, with D perhaps TRBD1 (6 bases). Per germline, CDR1 LNHNV and CDR2 YYDKDF (reference sequence). This CDR3 contains 16 residues. Deletions cut 1 base from V and 8 bases from J, with 20 bases between. In nucleotides, the CDR3 is TGTGCCACCAGCAGAGTCGGGCAGGGGTCCCCCCGGGGCTACACCTTC. This gives the protein CATSRVGQGSPRGYTF.

The chain uses TRBV3-1 (or the pseudogene TRBV3-2) and TRBJ1-4, with D perhaps TRBD1 (5 bases). Deletions cut 0 bases from V and 10 bases from J, with 24 bases between. The CDR3 consists of 18 residues. The germline V gene has CDR1 LGHDT and CDR2 YNNKEL (reference sequence). CDR3 sequence: CASSQEGRRGGDAGKLFF. CDR3 coding DNA: TGTGCCAGCAGCCAAGAGGGGAGACGGGGAGGGGACGCCGGAAAACTGTTTTTT.

The genes are TRBV4-3 and TRBJ2-7; 9 positions agree with TRBD1. Germline CDR1 LGHNA, CDR2 YSLEER. The CDR3 loop spans 17 amino acids. Trimming removed 1 base from V and 4 bases from J; junction bases left unmatched: 11. The CDR3 DNA reads TGCGCCAGCAGCCAAGGCTATAGGAGGACAGGGGTTTACGAGCAGTACTTC. Amino acids: CASSQGYRRTGVYEQYF.

The V call is TRBV19, the J call TRBJ1-5; D is unclear. This CDR3 has 12 residues. From germline, CDR1 is LNHDA and CDR2 SQIVND (reference sequence). Trimming took off 6 bases at V and 2 bases at J, with 5 bases between the two ends. This chain's CDR3 is CASRVGNQPQHF. CDR3 nucleotides: TGTGCCAGTAGAGTAGGCAATCAGCCCCAGCATTTT.

The rearrangement joins TRBV7-2 to TRBJ1-1, with D unclear. This CDR3 has 15 residues. Germline V CDR1 and CDR2: SGHTA, FQGNSA. V shed 2 bases and J shed 3 bases, with 13 bases lying between them. The CDR3 protein is CASSLLGERYTEAFF. The CDR3 coding sequence is TGTGCCAGCAGCTTACTTGGGGAGAGGTACACTGAAGCTTTCTTT.

As regards this clone: One end of the junction varies from germline; a read error may be responsible. The chain links TRBV3-1 (or the pseudogene TRBV3-2) to TRBJ1-4; a weak D match, TRBD1 (6 bases). Germline CDR1 reads LGHDT; CDR2 reads YNNKEL (reference sequence). This CDR3 has 12 amino acids. The CDR3: CASSQGTADTSF. The CDR3, as DNA: TGTGCCAGCAGCCAAGGGACAGCTGATACTAGTTTT.

This rearrangement joins TRBV3-1 (or the pseudogene TRBV3-2) to TRBJ2-7; a possible D gene is TRBD1 (6 bases). The CDR3 is made up of 16 amino acids. Germline assignment: CDR1 LGHDT and CDR2 YNNKEL (reference sequence). Deletions cut 4 bases from V and 2 bases from J, with 18 bases between. CDR3 loop: CASSPVGSGDPYEQYF. The CDR3 bases are TGTGCCAGCAGCCCGGTAGGGTCAGGGGACCCCTACGAGCAGTACTTC.

The gene calls are TRBV4-1 and TRBJ2-7, with TRBD1 matching over 11 bases. The V segment lost 1 base and the J segment 7 bases; nucleotides outside the gene matches: 6. The germline V gene has CDR1 MGHRA and CDR2 YSYEKL. This CDR3 contains 15 residues. The CDR3 DNA reads as TGCGCCAGCAGCCAAGGGGACAGGGGGTTCGGAGAGCAGTACTTC. It codes for CASSQGDRGFGEQYF.

This clone showed up just once. The J gene is TRBJ2-7, the V gene TRBV10-3; a weak D match, TRBD1 (5 bases). Trimming removed 10 bases from V and 5 bases from J, with 21 bases in between. The CDR3 consists of 14 residues. The V gene's germline CDR1 is ENHRY and CDR2 SYGVKD. The CDR3 sequence is CATQDTLPYDEQYF. CDR3 nucleotides: TGTGCCACCCAGGACACCTTGCCCTACGACGAGCAGTACTTC.

The chain joins TRBV30 to TRBJ1-6; tentative D call: TRBD1 (6 bases). Germline-derived CDR1 and CDR2 are GTSNPN and SVGIG (reference sequence). The CDR3 covers 14 residues. V was pared by 0 bases and J by 7 bases, with 10 bases between. The CDR3 protein is CAWSVSRGNSPLHF. CDR3 bases: TGTGCCTGGAGTGTATCCAGGGGCAATTCACCCCTCCACTTT.

This chain links TRBV5-1 with TRBJ2-1, with 13 positions matching TRBD2. CDR1 is SGHRS, CDR2 YFSETQ, per germline. The CDR3 extends over 16 amino acids. The V segment lost 4 bases and the J segment 3 bases; nucleotides outside the gene matches: 4. The CDR3 sequence: CASSKGTSGVYNEQFF. The DNA of the CDR3 is TGCGCCAGCAGCAAGGGGACTAGCGGGGTCTACAATGAGCAGTTCTTC.

The chain carries TRBV5-1 and TRBJ2-1, with 12 bases that match TRBD2. The junction had 9 bases not matched to a gene; V was cut back by 2 bases and J by 9 bases. Germline assignment: CDR1 SGHRS and CDR2 YFSETQ. The CDR3 covers 16 residues. As DNA, the CDR3 is TGCGCCAGCAGCTTCGGCCTAGCGGGAGGGCCGGGTGAGCAGTTCTTC. It yields the protein CASSFGLAGGPGEQFF.